One T cell receptor (beta chain) is described in this entry. The sample belongs to a study of blood T cell repertoires in COVID-19. For the study at large: Collection of acute and convalescent COVID-19 samples took place in the United States, Italy and Spain. T cells, B-cell-depleted T cells, or PBMCs supplied cDNA or gDNA.

Seattle's cohort entered during active infection and was followed longitudinally. The germline CDR1 and CDR2 sequences are SGDLS and YYNGEE. Trimming shortened V by 4 bases and J by 0 bases, and 13 bases separated the two germline ends. The CDR3 is 16 residues long. The method was immunoSEQ multiplex PCR; TCRdb's version includes in-frame clones alone and lacks a portion of them. The table has some 180,000 clones, about 88% seen once. The chain combines TRBV9 with TRBJ2-2, with a tentative D call TRBD2 (6 bases). The sequence derives from a man between 50 and 59 years old with COVID-19, enrolled during active disease. Sequencing was done on a sample of peripheral blood. CDR3 amino acids: CASSIAGGANTGELFF. The CDR3 DNA follows: TGTGCCAGCAGCATCGCCGGGGGAGCGAACACCGGGGAGCTGTTTTTT. Full variable domain (missing parts from reference TRBV9 and TRBJ2-2): DSGVTQTPKHLITATGQRVTLRCSPRSGDLSVYWYQQSLDQGLQFLIQYYNGEERAKGNILERFSAQQFPDLHSELNLSSLELGDSALYFCASSIAGGANTGELFFGEGSRLTVL.